This passage covers 4 T cell receptor beta chains from one sample sequenced in a study of vaccination and CD4 T cells after COVID-19. CD4+ T cells that had been cultured provided DNA sequenced with the Oncomine TCR Beta short-read assay. TCRdb independently ran MiXCR on the PCR reads; one entry per CDR3 protein. The sample holds around 15,000 distinct CDR3 sequences, roughly 50% seen once. Which antigens these TCRs recognize remains unknown. Time point given: late sampling 161 to 241 days after vaccination in a few convalescent patients. Treatment described: approximately 9-day PBMC culture with coronavirus spike peptide pools or control peptides (ViraFEST assay). The sequencing used CD4+ T cells from blood, cultured in vitro, collected about 7 months after SARS-CoV-2 vaccination. The receptors come from a human donor who had recovered from COVID-19.

J is TRBJ1-5 and V is TRBV27; D is possibly TRBD1 (5 bases). Germline values: CDR1 MNHEY, CDR2 SMNVEV (reference sequence). V lost 5 bases and J lost 4, with 18 bases in between. The CDR3 has 16 residues. The CDR3 region has the DNA TGTGCCAGCAGTGCGCGTATTCGGGGACCTAATCAGCCCCAGCATTTT. Amino acids: CASSARIRGPNQPQHF.

This clonotype turned up a few times. The rearrangement uses TRBV7-9 and TRBJ1-5; D might be TRBD1 (5 bases). The germline CDR1 and CDR2 sequences are SEHNR and FQNEAQ (reference sequence). This CDR3 has 13 residues. Between the trimmed V and J ends, which lost 3 bases and 4 bases, there was a span of 7 bases. The CDR3 nucleotides are TGTGCCAGCAGCTTGGGGACGAATCAGCCCCAGCATTTT. Its protein is CASSLGTNQPQHF.

The chain has TRBV6-2 or TRBV6-3 and TRBJ1-5, with D possibly TRBD1 on 5 matching bases. V dropped 2 bases and J dropped 4 bases, with 12 bases sitting between them. Germline values: CDR1 MNHEY, CDR2 SVGEGT. The CDR3 contains 15 residues. CDR3 DNA sequence: TGTGCCAGCAGTTACGGGGGACTCGATAATCAGCCCCAGCATTTT. This encodes CASSYGGLDNQPQHF.

This chain links TRBV18 with TRBJ2-7; TRBD2 matches at 8 bases. The CDR3 covers 18 residues. CDR1 KGHSH and CDR2 LQKENI come from the germline V gene. With V trimmed by 2 bases and J by 5 bases, 17 bases remained unmatched. CDR3 loop: CASSPSGLAGTRQDEQYF. The CDR3 coding sequence is TGTGCCAGCTCACCATCCGGACTAGCAGGAACCCGCCAAGACGAGCAGTACTTC.